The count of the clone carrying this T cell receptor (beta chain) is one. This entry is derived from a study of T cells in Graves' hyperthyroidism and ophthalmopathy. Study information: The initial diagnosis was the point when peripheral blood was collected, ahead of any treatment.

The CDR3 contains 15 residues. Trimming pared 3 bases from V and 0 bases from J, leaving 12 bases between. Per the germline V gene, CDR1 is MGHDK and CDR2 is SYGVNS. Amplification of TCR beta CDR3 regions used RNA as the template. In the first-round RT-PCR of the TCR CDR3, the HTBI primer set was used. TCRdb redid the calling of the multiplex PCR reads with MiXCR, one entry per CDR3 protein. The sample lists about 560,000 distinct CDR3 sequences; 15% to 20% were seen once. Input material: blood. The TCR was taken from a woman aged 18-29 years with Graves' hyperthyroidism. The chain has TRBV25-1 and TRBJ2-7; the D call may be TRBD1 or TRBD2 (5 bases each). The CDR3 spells CASSEGEGSSYEQYF. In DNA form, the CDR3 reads TGTGCCAGCAGTGAGGGTGAGGGGAGCTCCTACGAGCAGTACTTC.